These 25 T cell receptor beta chains came from one sample sequenced in a study of T cells in Graves' hyperthyroidism and ophthalmopathy. The CDR3 regions of TCR beta were amplified from RNA transcripts. HTBI primers were employed in a first-round RT-PCR of the TCR CDR3. TCRdb used MiXCR to reprocess the multiplex PCR reads, holding one entry per CDR3 protein. This repertoire shows roughly 750,000 distinct CDR3 sequences, roughly 15% found once; its top ten account for around 8.1%. Source material: blood. The receptors shown here come from a man younger than 35 with Graves' hyperthyroidism.

This clonotype was seen at least ten times. The genes are TRBV28 and TRBJ2-7; TRBD2 agrees at 12 bases. The CDR3 extends over 16 amino acids. V dropped 1 base and J dropped 6; count of bases not matched to a gene: 7. Germline loops: CDR1 MDHEN, CDR2 SYDVKM. The CDR3 nucleotides read TGTGCCAGCAGTTTATTTCAAGGACTAGCGGGGATCGAGCAGTACTTC. Translation: CASSLFQGLAGIEQYF.

This clonotype was observed at least ten times. This sequence joins TRBV11-3 and TRBJ2-1, with D hard to call. V lost 5 bases and J 5 bases, leaving 7 bases between the germline ends. Germline V gene data show CDR1 as SGHNT and CDR2 as YENEEA. The CDR3 spans 12 residues. The CDR3 sequence: CASSPIHNEQFF. CDR3 nucleotide sequence: TGTGCCAGCAGCCCGATCCACAATGAGCAGTTCTTC. Full variable domain (rest looked up from reference TRBV11-3 and TRBJ2-1): EAGVVQSPRYKIIEKKQPVAFWCNPISGHNTLYWYLQNLGQGPELLIRYENEEAVDDSQLPKDRFSAERLKGVDSTLKIQPAELGDSAVYLCASSPIHNEQFFGPGTRLTVL.

The V gene is TRBV20-1, the J gene TRBJ2-1, with D possibly called TRBD1 or TRBD2 (5 bases each). CDR1 and CDR2 from the germline V gene are DFQATT and SNEGSKA (reference sequence). Between the trimmed V and J ends, which lost 6 bases and 8 bases, there was a span of 14 bases. CDR3 length: 12 amino acids. The CDR3 loop reads CSATGIQDEQFF. The CDR3 coding sequence is TGCAGTGCAACGGGAATACAGGATGAGCAGTTCTTC.

At least ten counts were recorded for this clonotype. The chain carries TRBV20-1 and TRBJ2-3; no reliable D call. The germline CDR1 and CDR2 sequences are DFQATT and SNEGSKA (reference sequence). The CDR3 has 12 residues. V was pared by 7 bases and J by 2 bases, with 10 bases between. This CDR3 is CSGPDHTDTQYF. In nucleotides, the CDR3 is TGCAGTGGTCCAGATCACACAGATACGCAGTATTTT.

About this clonotype: This sequence may be a read error, since a much larger clone differs from it by one base. This chain links TRBV28 with TRBJ2-7; TRBD2 is a possible D gene (6 bases). Trimming cost V 4 bases and J 2 bases, with 18 bases left between them. The CDR3 covers 16 residues. Germline V gene data show CDR1 as MDHEN and CDR2 as SYDVKM. The CDR3 DNA sequence: TGTGCCAGCAGTTCCCCCGGGAGCTTTTCTCCCTACGAGCAGTACTTC. This gives the protein CASSSPGSFSPYEQYF.

This clonotype was counted ten times or more. The rearrangement links TRBV12-5 to TRBJ2-1; D is uncertain. Trimming removed 2 bases at V and 10 bases at J, with 12 bases between. The germline V gene encodes CDR1 LGHNT and CDR2 FRNRAP. This CDR3 has 13 residues. The CDR3 nucleotides read TGTGCTAGTGGTTTGCCGGGCATGAGCGAGCAGTTCTTC. Translated, it gives CASGLPGMSEQFF.

The V gene is TRBV7-9, the J gene TRBJ1-2; 9 positions match TRBD1. The ends lost 1 base at V and 8 bases at J; junction bases unmatched: 8. This CDR3 has 15 amino acids. Germline CDR1 reads SEHNR; CDR2 reads FQNEAQ (reference sequence). CDR3 nucleotides: TGTGCCAGCAGCTTAGTTCGGGACAGGGTCACCGGCTACACCTTC. It translates to CASSLVRDRVTGYTF.

This clonotype was detected many times. V is TRBV24-1 and J is TRBJ1-5, with D possibly matching TRBD1 (6 bases). V was clipped by 3 bases and J by 1 base, with 6 bases between them. Germline loops: CDR1 KGHDR, CDR2 SFDVKD. The CDR3 loop spans 14 amino acids. This chain's CDR3 is CATSDGQSNQPQHF. Here the CDR3 DNA reads TGTGCCACCAGTGATGGACAGAGCAATCAGCCCCAGCATTTT.

In its sample, this clonotype was seen many times. The chain employs TRBV28 and TRBJ2-5; no definite D call. Germline V gene data show CDR1 as MDHEN and CDR2 as SYDVKM. This CDR3 spans 14 amino acids. V was clipped by 3 bases and J by 6 bases, with 14 bases between them. The CDR3 DNA reads as TGTGCCAGCAGTTTCAGGTCGGCTGGGCAGACCCAGTACTTC. It is translated as CASSFRSAGQTQYF.

This clonotype came up many times. This rearrangement joins TRBV3-1 to TRBJ2-7, with TRBD2 as a possible D gene (5 bases). The CDR3 has 15 amino acids. CDR1 is LGHDT, CDR2 YNNKEL, per germline (reference sequence). Trimming cost V 0 bases and J 2 bases, with 11 bases left between them. The CDR3 DNA reads as TGTGCCAGCAGCCAAGATTGGCGGGCGGCCTACGAGCAGTACTTC. This sequence encodes CASSQDWRAAYEQYF.

This clonotype was counted only a few times. The chain employs TRBV5-1 and TRBJ2-6; TRBD2 is a possible D gene (5 bases). The V and J ends lost 4 bases and 7 bases respectively, with 9 bases between them. This CDR3 has 13 residues. CDR1 is SGHRS, CDR2 YFSETQ, per germline. This chain's CDR3 is CASSPEVANVLTF. Written as DNA, the CDR3 is TGCGCCAGCAGCCCGGAGGTAGCCAACGTCCTGACTTTC.

This clonotype has ten or more counts. The CDR3 sequence: CASSESGQSYQPQHF. Here the CDR3 DNA reads TGTGCCAGCAGTGAATCAGGACAGTCTTATCAGCCCCAGCATTTT. The chain links TRBV6-1 to TRBJ1-5; tentatively, D is TRBD1 (6 bases). Trimming took 2 bases from V and 5 from J, leaving 13 bases between them. Germline V gene data show CDR1 as MNHNS and CDR2 as SASEGT. The CDR3 totals 15 residues.

With respect to this clonotype: A much bigger clone sits one base away, suggesting this may be a read error. The chain combines TRBV3-1 with TRBJ2-1; D is undetermined. Germline-derived CDR1 and CDR2 are LGHDT and YNNKEL (reference sequence). The CDR3 consists of 16 residues. CDR3 protein: CASSQDWQVAYYEQFF. The CDR3 nucleotides are TGTGCCAGCAGCCAAGATTGGCAGGTTGCCTACTATGAGCAGTTCTTC.

This clonotype was observed many times. This chain links TRBV7-9 with TRBJ2-7; 13 nucleotides agree with TRBD2. J was trimmed by 7 bases and V by 0 bases; bases with no gene match: 0. The germline V gene has CDR1 SEHNR and CDR2 FQNEAQ (reference sequence). The CDR3 has 14 residues. CDR3 nucleotides: TGTGCCAGCAGCTTAGCGGGACTAGCGGGAGAGCAGTACTTC. It is translated as CASSLAGLAGEQYF.

CDR3 region: CASSLCVGQEETQYF. The CDR3, as DNA: TGTGCCAGCAGTTTATGCGTCGGACAGGAAGAGACCCAGTACTTC. V is TRBV28 and J is TRBJ2-5; 7 bases are shared with TRBD1. The germline V gene has CDR1 MDHEN and CDR2 SYDVKM. This CDR3 comprises 15 residues. Losses at the gene ends were 0 bases for V and 3 bases for J; bases not matched to a gene: 4. Using reference TRBV28 and TRBJ2-5 for the parts outside the CDR3, the full variable domain is DVKVTQSSRYLVKRTGEKVFLECVQDMDHENMFWYRQDPGLGLRLIYFSYDVKMKEKGDIPEGYSVSREKKERFSLILESASTNQTSMYLCASSLCVGQEETQYFGPGTRLLVL.

The table lists this clonotype with many counts. The chain employs TRBV29-1 and TRBJ2-7, with D tentatively TRBD1 (5 bases). This CDR3 comprises 13 residues. CDR1 and CDR2 (germline): SQVTM, ANQGSEA. Trimming shortened V by 0 bases and J by 1 base, and 7 bases separated the two germline ends. The CDR3 bases are TGCAGCGTTGAAGATCAGGGTTCCTACGAGCAGTACTTC. As protein: CSVEDQGSYEQYF.

This clonotype was counted many times. This sequence joins TRBV6-1 and TRBJ2-7; tentative D call: TRBD1 (6 bases). The CDR3 consists of 14 residues. Germline lookup yields CDR1 MNHNS and CDR2 SASEGT. Trimming shortened V by 6 bases and J by 7 bases, and 19 bases separated the two germline ends. The CDR3 DNA is TGTGCCAGCAGGGGCAAGGCAGGGGCCATGGAGCAGTACTTC. Translated: CASRGKAGAMEQYF.

This clonotype appeared many times. The chain couples TRBV25-1 to TRBJ1-1; D unresolved. V was clipped by 3 bases and J by 0 bases, with 17 bases between them. Germline V CDR1 and CDR2: MGHDK, SYGVNS. The CDR3 is 17 residues long. Here the CDR3 DNA reads TGTGCCAGCAGTGAGGAGATGTCAGGAGAATTGAACACTGAAGCTTTCTTT. It encodes CASSEEMSGELNTEAFF.

This clonotype was seen only a few times. This chain links TRBV20-1 with TRBJ1-2; D is possibly TRBD1 (6 bases). The length of the CDR3 is 13 residues. The germline V gene has CDR1 DFQATT and CDR2 SNEGSKA (reference sequence). This CDR3 reads CLGRGDSNYGYTF. In DNA, the CDR3 is TGCCTGGGCAGGGGCGACTCAAACTATGGCTACACCTTC.

The rearrangement links TRBV6-2 or TRBV6-3 to TRBJ1-1; D gene uncertain. V was shortened by 2 bases and J by 11 bases, with 12 bases between the two germline ends. CDR1 and CDR2 (germline): MNHEY, SVGEGT. The CDR3 runs to 12 residues. CDR3: CASSYGEGGAFF. In DNA, the CDR3 is TGTGCCAGCAGTTACGGCGAGGGAGGCGCTTTCTTT.

This clonotype has more than one count but fewer than ten. Possible read error: a much larger clone is one base away. The V gene is TRBV20-1, the J gene TRBJ2-5; D not certain. This CDR3 has 11 residues. Between the trimmed V and J ends, which lost 1 base and 4 bases, there was a span of 4 bases. The germline V gene encodes CDR1 DFQATT and CDR2 SNEGSKA (reference sequence). In nucleotides, the CDR3 is TGCAGTGCTAGAGTAAGAGAGACCCAGTACTTC. This sequence encodes CSARVRETQYF.

This clonotype was counted at least ten times. J is TRBJ2-3 and V is TRBV19, with D hard to call. The CDR3 has 15 residues. Trimming pared 6 bases from V and 0 bases from J, leaving 13 bases between. Germline loops: CDR1 LNHDA, CDR2 SQIVND (reference sequence). CDR3 in amino acids: CASSRTGTSTDTQYF. CDR3 nucleotides: TGTGCCAGTAGCCGGACGGGCACTAGCACAGATACGCAGTATTTT.

This clonotype was detected a few times. The CDR3 is CASRREELHYEQYF. CDR3 DNA sequence: TGCGCCAGCAGGAGGGAGGAACTCCACTACGAGCAGTACTTC. This chain connects TRBV10-2 to TRBJ2-7, with D maybe TRBD2 (6 bases). With 6 bases removed from V and 3 bases from J, the gap between germline ends came to 15 bases. The germline CDR1 and CDR2 sequences are WSHSY and SAAADI. The CDR3 is 14 residues long.

In this sample, this clonotype turned up many times. This sequence joins TRBV19 and TRBJ2-7, with 7 bases identical to TRBD1. V dropped 6 bases and J dropped 2; count of bases not matched to a gene: 7. CDR3 length: 14 residues. Looked up from germline, CDR1 is LNHDA and CDR2 is SQIVND (reference sequence). This CDR3 reads CASSLDRWAYEQYF. CDR3 nucleotides: TGTGCCAGTAGCTTGGACAGGTGGGCCTACGAGCAGTACTTC.

The sample holds a few counts of this clonotype. Just one base apart from a much larger clone, this may be a read error. This chain uses TRBV11-1 with TRBJ2-1; 8 bases map to TRBD1. CDR3 length: 15 amino acids. CDR1 SGHAT and CDR2 FQDESV come from the germline V gene (reference sequence). The CDR3 DNA reads TGTGCCAGCAGCTTCCTAGGGGACAGGCGGCATGAGCAGTCCTTC. Translation: CASSFLGDRRHEQSF. The whole variable domain, filled in from reference TRBV11-1 and TRBJ2-1, reads EAEVAQSPRYKITEKSQAVAFWCDPISGHATLYWYRQILGQGPELLVQFQDESVVDDSQLPKDRFSAERLKGVDSTLKIQPAELGDSAMYLCASSFLGDRRHEQSFGPGTRLTVL.